Following are 31 T cell receptor beta chains from one sample sequenced in a study of blood T cell repertoires in COVID-19. The table came from immunoSEQ multiplex PCR; TCRdb's copy has only in-frame clones and leaves some out. The data show 350,000 or so clones, with approximately 90% seen just once and 1.5% to 2% held by the top ten. Sample: peripheral blood. Every receptor here comes from a woman in her thirties with COVID-19, enrolled during active disease.

This clone was observed once. This chain links TRBV5-1 with TRBJ1-2; 9 bases agree with TRBD1. The CDR3 extends over 16 amino acids. Losses at the gene ends were 3 bases for V and 2 bases for J; bases not matched to a gene: 8. In germline, CDR1 is SGHRS, CDR2 YFSETQ. CDR3 loop: CASSSSGTGTNYGYTF. CDR3 DNA sequence: TGCGCCAGCAGCTCGTCCGGGACAGGGACAAACTATGGCTACACCTTC. The full variable domain, rest sourced from reference TRBV5-1 and TRBJ1-2, is KAGVTQTPRYLIKTRGQQVTLSCSPISGHRSVSWYQQTPGQGLQFLFEYFSETQRNKGNFPGRFSGRQFSNSRSEMNVSTLELGDSALYLCASSSSGTGTNYGYTFGSGTRLTVV.

The chain links TRBV2 to TRBJ2-4, with TRBD1 matching 8 bases. CDR1 is SNHLY, CDR2 FYNNEI, per germline. CDR3 length equals 15 residues. The V segment lost 6 bases and the J segment 2 bases; nucleotides outside the gene matches: 6. The CDR3 protein is CASSGQGATKNIQYF. CDR3 bases: TGTGCCAGCAGCGGACAGGGTGCAACCAAAAACATTCAGTACTTC.

Turning to this clone: Other DNA sequences within the sample encode an identical CDR3. The genes are TRBV7-2 and TRBJ1-5, with a weak D call TRBD1 (5 bases). V lost 0 bases and J 5 bases, leaving 5 bases between the germline ends. This CDR3 is 13 amino acids long. Germline V gene sequence: CDR1 SGHTA, CDR2 FQGNSA. The CDR3 is CASSLAGHQPQHF. CDR3 nucleotides: TGTGCCAGCAGCTTAGCGGGGCATCAGCCCCAGCATTTT.

The chain employs TRBV7-9 and TRBJ1-2, with 7 bases identical to TRBD1. J was trimmed by 7 bases and V by 5 bases; bases with no gene match: 4. Germline V CDR1 and CDR2: SEHNR, FQNEAQ (reference sequence). The CDR3 has 12 amino acids. For the CDR3, the DNA is TGTGCCAGCAGCCCAGGGGGTTCTGGCTACACCTTC. This translates into CASSPGGSGYTF.

This chain joins TRBV7-9 and TRBJ1-2; 9 nucleotides match TRBD1. The CDR3 spans 14 residues. CDR1 and CDR2 from the germline V gene are SEHNR and FQNEAQ (reference sequence). V was pared by 5 bases and J by 8 bases, with 9 bases of the junction left unmatched. The DNA for the CDR3 is TGTGCCAGCAGCCCCGGGACAGGGAAGTCGGGCTACACCTTC. Amino acids: CASSPGTGKSGYTF. Complete variable domain (other parts from reference TRBV7-9 and TRBJ1-2): DTGVSQNPRHKITKRGQNVTFRCDPISEHNRLYWYRQTLGQGPEFLTYFQNEAQLEKSRLLSDRFSAERPKGSFSTLEIQRTEQGDSAMYLCASSPGTGKSGYTFGSGTRLTVV.

The chain joins TRBV19 to TRBJ1-6; D is undetermined. This CDR3 is 15 amino acids long. V was cut by 7 bases and J by 7 bases, with 17 bases left in between. The germline CDR1 and CDR2 sequences are LNHDA and SQIVND (reference sequence). The CDR3 sequence: CASTPSGSSNSPLHF. In nucleotides, the CDR3 is TGTGCCAGTACTCCTAGTGGGTCTTCAAATTCACCCCTCCACTTT.

The gene calls are TRBV30 and TRBJ1-6, with 8 bases matching TRBD1. Germline values: CDR1 GTSNPN, CDR2 SVGIG (reference sequence). The V and J ends lost 4 bases and 7 bases, in that order; junction bases with no gene match: 9. This CDR3 spans 15 amino acids. CDR3 coding DNA: TGTGCCTGGACTACACAGGGGGTTAGAAATTCACCCCTCCACTTT. It is translated as CAWTTQGVRNSPLHF.

This chain uses TRBV7-5 with TRBJ2-7; the table calls TRBD2, which could not be checked here. TRBV7-5 is labeled a pseudogene. The CDR3 extends over 15 amino acids. CDR3 residues: CARTDAGTSPDEQYV. The CDR3 nucleotides read TGTGCCAGAACCGATGCCGGGACTTCCCCTGACGAGCAGTACGTC.

V gene TRBV5-6 combines with J gene TRBJ2-6; D is unresolved. CDR1 SGHDT and CDR2 YYEEEE come from the germline V gene. V was trimmed by 2 bases and J by 0 bases, leaving 6 bases between them. CDR3 length: 15 amino acids. The CDR3 nucleotides read TGTGCCAGCAGCTTCCCCAGCTCTGGGGCCAACGTCCTGACTTTC. Its translation is CASSFPSSGANVLTF.

The V call is TRBV5-5, the J call TRBJ1-3; D not certain. The CDR3 runs 15 residues. Germline CDR1 reads SGHKS; CDR2 reads YYEKEE (reference sequence). V was clipped by 4 bases and J by 0 bases, with 11 bases between them. CDR3 DNA sequence: TGTGCCAGCAGCCCCGGGGTGGGCTCTGGAAACACCATATATTTT. Its protein product is CASSPGVGSGNTIYF.

The chain joins TRBV2 to TRBJ2-5; TRBD2 agrees at 9 bases. In germline, CDR1 is SNHLY, CDR2 FYNNEI. The CDR3 covers 14 residues. Trimming removed 8 bases from V and 1 base from J; junction bases left unmatched: 5. CDR3 in DNA: TGTGCCAGCGCAAAGACTAGCGGCCAAGAGACCCAGTACTTC. Translation gives CASAKTSGQETQYF.

The chain carries TRBV5-1 and TRBJ2-7; 8 positions match TRBD2. CDR3 size: 13 residues. Looked up from germline, CDR1 is SGHRS and CDR2 is YFSETQ. V gave up 7 bases and J gave up 5 bases; unmatched junction bases: 8. For the CDR3, the DNA is TGCGCCAGCTCTGGGGCGGGGGGCCACGAGCAGTACTTC. It is translated as CASSGAGGHEQYF.

The V call is TRBV5-6, the J call TRBJ2-3, with D unresolved. CDR3 length equals 12 residues. The V and J ends lost 1 base and 4 bases respectively, with 4 bases between them. From germline, CDR1 is SGHDT and CDR2 YYEEEE. For the CDR3, the DNA is TGTGCCAGCAGCTTGACAGCAGATACGCAGTATTTT. The encoded protein is CASSLTADTQYF.

The rearrangement uses TRBV11-3 and TRBJ2-5; 10 bases are a match to TRBD2. J was trimmed by 1 base and V by 1 base; bases with no gene match: 12. Looked up from germline, CDR1 is SGHNT and CDR2 is YENEEA. CDR3 length: 19 amino acids. As DNA, the CDR3 is TGTGCCAGCAGCTTAGCGCGGGGACCGGGACTAGCGCTCCAAGAGACCCAGTACTTC. It codes for CASSLARGPGLALQETQYF.

The DNA of the CDR3 is TGTGCCAGCAGCCAAGTGCCAGGGGAGGGGAGGGAACGAGAGACCCAGTACTTC. It is translated as CASSQVPGEGRERETQYF. The chain employs TRBV3-1 (or the pseudogene TRBV3-2) and TRBJ2-5; D may be TRBD2 (7 bases). CDR3 length: 18 residues. Germline V lookup: CDR1 LGHDT, CDR2 YNNKEL (reference sequence). With 1 base removed from V and 4 bases from J, the gap between germline ends came to 22 bases.

CDR3 region: CASSMTGVTYEQYF. The CDR3 bases are TGTGCCAGTAGTATGACAGGGGTAACCTACGAGCAGTACTTC. The gene calls are TRBV19 and TRBJ2-7, with 8 bases aligning to TRBD1. J gave up 2 bases and V 3 bases, and 3 bases lay outside the gene matches. CDR1 is LNHDA and CDR2 is SQIVND in the germline V gene (reference sequence). The CDR3 extends over 14 amino acids.

The rearrangement joins TRBV5-6 to TRBJ1-6, with a tentative D call TRBD1 (5 bases). Germline values: CDR1 SGHDT, CDR2 YYEEEE. The CDR3 totals 13 residues. The germline V and J ends were trimmed by 3 bases and 14 bases, with 15 bases remaining between them. CDR3: CASSSGRGSALHF. The CDR3 DNA follows: TGTGCCAGCAGCTCCGGGCGGGGGTCGGCCCTCCACTTT.

The genes are TRBV6-2 or TRBV6-3 and TRBJ1-1; D uncertain. V was pared by 4 bases and J by 11 bases, with 11 bases between. The CDR3 runs to 11 residues. Germline V gene lookup returns CDR1 MNHEY and CDR2 SVGEGT. The CDR3 DNA reads TGTGCCAGCAGTTTTCCCAGTACGGCTTTCTTT. Translation: CASSFPSTAFF.

The rearrangement uses TRBV4-1 and TRBJ2-3; TRBD2 aligns across 8 bases. The CDR3 has 15 residues. Germline-derived CDR1 and CDR2 are MGHRA and YSYEKL. After removal of 0 bases from V and 6 bases from J, the junction contained 5 bases not matched to a gene. The CDR3: CASSQDRRTSDTQYF. The DNA of the CDR3 is TGCGCCAGCAGCCAAGATCGTAGGACTAGCGATACGCAGTATTTT.

This chain links TRBV2 with TRBJ2-2; no reliable D call. V was shortened by 4 bases and J by 3 bases, with 12 bases between the two germline ends. Germline CDR1 and CDR2: SNHLY and FYNNEI. There are 15 residues in the CDR3. CDR3 amino acids: CASSVQQSHTGELFF. CDR3 bases: TGTGCCAGCAGTGTACAGCAGTCTCACACCGGGGAGCTGTTTTTT. Full variable domain (missing parts from reference TRBV2 and TRBJ2-2): EPEVTQTPSHQVTQMGQEVILRCVPISNHLYFYWYRQILGQKVEFLVSFYNNEISEKSEIFDDQFSVERPDGSNFTLKIRSTKLEDSAMYFCASSVQQSHTGELFFGEGSRLTVL.

The chain employs TRBV6-1 and TRBJ1-5, with D unresolved. This CDR3 comprises 15 residues. V was shortened by 3 bases and J by 0 bases, with 9 bases between the two germline ends. Germline loops: CDR1 MNHNS, CDR2 SASEGT. For the CDR3, the DNA is TGTGCCAGCAGTGAGAGAGTAAATAGCAATCAGCCCCAGCATTTT. Residues: CASSERVNSNQPQHF.

This chain uses TRBV3-1 (or the pseudogene TRBV3-2) with TRBJ1-1, with D unresolved. Germline V CDR1 and CDR2: LGHDT, YNNKEL (reference sequence). V was cut by 4 bases and J by 2 bases, with 11 bases left in between. CDR3 length equals 14 residues. CDR3 protein: CASSLGGLNTEAFF. The CDR3 region has the DNA TGTGCCAGCAGCCTAGGAGGGCTCAACACTGAAGCTTTCTTT.

The rearrangement joins TRBV2 to TRBJ1-2; 10 nucleotides match TRBD1. J gave up 3 bases and V 6 bases, and 7 bases lay outside the gene matches. The CDR3 spans 15 residues. The germline V gene encodes CDR1 SNHLY and CDR2 FYNNEI. The DNA of the CDR3 is TGTGCCAGCAGACCTACCGGGACAGGGGACTATGGCTACACCTTC. Translating it yields CASRPTGTGDYGYTF.

The chain carries TRBV2 and TRBJ1-2; the D is unclear. This CDR3 contains 14 residues. Trimming stripped 7 bases from V and 2 bases from J, with 14 bases between. CDR1 and CDR2 (germline): SNHLY, FYNNEI. In nucleotides, the CDR3 is TGTGCCAGCAATCACTACGGGTCAAACTATGGCTACACCTTC. This translates into CASNHYGSNYGYTF.

V gene TRBV4-1 combines with J gene TRBJ1-1, with 7 bases matching TRBD1. This CDR3 has 13 residues. With V trimmed by 5 bases and J by 3 bases, 3 bases remained unmatched. CDR1 MGHRA and CDR2 YSYEKL come from the germline V gene. The CDR3 DNA follows: TGCGCCAGCAGCGGGGACAGATACACTGAAGCTTTCTTT. Translated: CASSGDRYTEAFF.

This chain links TRBV5-1 with TRBJ2-1, with D possibly TRBD1 on 5 matching bases. Trimming left V 3 bases short and J 0 bases short, with 13 bases between. This CDR3 spans 16 amino acids. CDR1 is SGHRS, CDR2 YFSETQ, per germline. DNA of the CDR3: TGCGCCAGCAGCTCAGATCACAGGAGCTCCTACAATGAGCAGTTCTTC. Translation gives CASSSDHRSSYNEQFF.

The V and J genes are TRBV13 and TRBJ2-5, with TRBD2 identical over 13 bases. This CDR3 has 16 amino acids. The V gene's germline CDR1 is PRHDT and CDR2 FYEKMQ (reference sequence). The V segment lost 5 bases and the J segment 5 bases; nucleotides outside the gene matches: 8. CDR3 loop: CASSAPLAGGLETQYF. The CDR3 DNA follows: TGTGCCAGCAGCGCGCCACTAGCGGGGGGGCTGGAGACCCAGTACTTC.

The CDR3 sequence: CASSTSTATNEKLFF. The CDR3 bases are TGTGCCAGCTCAACTTCCACAGCAACTAATGAAAAACTGTTTTTT. The chain recombines TRBV18 with TRBJ1-4, with no clear D. Per the germline V gene, CDR1 is KGHSH and CDR2 is LQKENI. Between the trimmed V and J ends, which lost 5 bases and 0 bases, there was a span of 10 bases. The length of the CDR3 is 15 residues.

This chain uses TRBV27 with TRBJ1-5; no clear D gene. Trimming took 2 bases from V and 5 from J, leaving 7 bases between them. Looked up from germline, CDR1 is MNHEY and CDR2 is SMNVEV (reference sequence). There are 13 residues in the CDR3. CDR3 amino acids: CASSLRQDQPQHF. The CDR3 bases are TGTGCCAGCAGTTTAAGGCAGGATCAGCCCCAGCATTTT.

V usage is TRBV30 and J usage is TRBJ1-4, with 10 bases matching TRBD1. This CDR3 spans 14 amino acids. CDR1 is GTSNPN and CDR2 is SVGIG in the germline V gene (reference sequence). V trimming: 5 bases; J trimming: 7 bases; junction bases outside the gene matches: 7. The CDR3 here is CAWRAGTGVEKLFF. The CDR3 DNA sequence: TGTGCCTGGCGCGCCGGGACAGGGGTTGAAAAACTGTTTTTT.

The CDR3 nucleotides are TGTGCCAGCAGCAAAGTCGTCGAGACTAGCGCCCTAGCCAAAAACATTCAGTACTTC. It translates to CASSKVVETSALAKNIQYF. The chain combines TRBV21-1 with TRBJ2-4; the table's D gene call, TRBD2, was not cross checked with the DNA. TRBV21-1 is a pseudogene locus. This CDR3 is 19 amino acids long.